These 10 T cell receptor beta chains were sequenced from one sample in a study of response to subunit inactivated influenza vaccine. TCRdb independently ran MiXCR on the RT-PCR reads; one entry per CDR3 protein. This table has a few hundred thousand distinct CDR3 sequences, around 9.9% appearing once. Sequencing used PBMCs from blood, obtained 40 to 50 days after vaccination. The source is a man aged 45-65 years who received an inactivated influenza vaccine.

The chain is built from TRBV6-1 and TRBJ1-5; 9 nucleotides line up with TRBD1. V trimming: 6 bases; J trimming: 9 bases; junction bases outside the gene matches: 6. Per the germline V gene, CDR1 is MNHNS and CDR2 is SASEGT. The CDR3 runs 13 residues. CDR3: CASRPQGAPPQHF. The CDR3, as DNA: TGTGCCAGCAGGCCACAGGGGGCCCCGCCCCAGCATTTT.

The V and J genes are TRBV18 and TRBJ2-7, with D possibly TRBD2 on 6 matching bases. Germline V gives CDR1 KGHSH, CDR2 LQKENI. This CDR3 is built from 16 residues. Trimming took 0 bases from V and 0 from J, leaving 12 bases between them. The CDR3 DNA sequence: TGTGCCAGCTCACCACCGAGCGGGTCTTCCTCCTACGAGCAGTACTTC. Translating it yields CASSPPSGSSSYEQYF.

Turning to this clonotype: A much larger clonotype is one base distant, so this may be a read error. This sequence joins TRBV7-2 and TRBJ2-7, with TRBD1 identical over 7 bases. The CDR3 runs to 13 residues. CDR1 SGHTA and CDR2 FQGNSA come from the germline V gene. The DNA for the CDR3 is TGTGCCAGCAGTCGTTGGACAGGCTACGAGCACTACTTC. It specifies CASSRWTGYEHYF.

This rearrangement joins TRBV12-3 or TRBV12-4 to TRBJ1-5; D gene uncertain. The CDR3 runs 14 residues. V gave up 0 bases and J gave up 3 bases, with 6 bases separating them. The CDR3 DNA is TGTGCCAGCAGTTTAGCCGGCAACAATCAGCCCCAGCATTTT. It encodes CASSLAGNNQPQHF.

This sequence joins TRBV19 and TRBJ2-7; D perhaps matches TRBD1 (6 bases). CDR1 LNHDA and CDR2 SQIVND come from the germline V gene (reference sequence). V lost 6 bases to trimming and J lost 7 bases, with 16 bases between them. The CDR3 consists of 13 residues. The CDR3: CASRATGEREQYF. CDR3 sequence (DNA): TGTGCCAGTAGAGCGACAGGTGAACGGGAGCAGTACTTC. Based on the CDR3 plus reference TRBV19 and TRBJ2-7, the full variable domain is DGGITQSPKYLFRKEGQNVTLSCEQNLNHDAMYWYRQDPGQGLRLIYYSQIVNDFQKGDIAEGYSVSREKKESFPLTVTSAQKNPTAFYLCASRATGEREQYFGPGTRLTVT.

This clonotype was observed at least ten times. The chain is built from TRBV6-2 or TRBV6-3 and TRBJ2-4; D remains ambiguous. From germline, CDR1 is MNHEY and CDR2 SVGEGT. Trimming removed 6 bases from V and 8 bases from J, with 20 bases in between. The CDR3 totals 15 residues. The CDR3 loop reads CASRRPLASSDIQYF. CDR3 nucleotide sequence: TGTGCCAGCAGAAGACCCTTAGCCTCTAGTGACATTCAGTACTTC.

The CDR3 DNA is TGCGCCAGCTGGGTAAATCTGGGCGGGAGTCAAGAGACCCAGTACTTC. It translates to CASWVNLGGSQETQYF. V is TRBV10-1 and J is TRBJ2-5; 7 bases align to TRBD2. This CDR3 has 16 amino acids. With V trimmed by 8 bases and J by 2 bases, 14 bases remained unmatched. Germline V gives CDR1 WNHNN, CDR2 SYGVQD (reference sequence).

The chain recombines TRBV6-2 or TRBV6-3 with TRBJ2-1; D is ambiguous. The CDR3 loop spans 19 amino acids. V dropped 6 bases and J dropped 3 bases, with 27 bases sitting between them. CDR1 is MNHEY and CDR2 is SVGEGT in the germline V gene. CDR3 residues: CASRPVFFSRPGDYNEQFF. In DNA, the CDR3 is TGTGCCAGCAGGCCCGTCTTTTTCAGTCGGCCAGGAGACTACAATGAGCAGTTCTTC.

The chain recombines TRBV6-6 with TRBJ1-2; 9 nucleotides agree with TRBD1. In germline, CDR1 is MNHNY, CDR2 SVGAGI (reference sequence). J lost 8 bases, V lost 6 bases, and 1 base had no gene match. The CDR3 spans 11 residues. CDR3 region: CASSTGGGYTF. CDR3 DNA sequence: TGTGCCAGCAGCACAGGGGGCGGCTACACCTTC.

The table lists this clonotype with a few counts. CDR3 coding DNA: TGCAGTGGGGGACTAGCGGGTAGAGGAAGCGAGCAGTACTTC. Translation: CSGGLAGRGSEQYF. The chain couples TRBV20-1 to TRBJ2-7; 12 bases are shared with TRBD2. With V trimmed by 7 bases and J by 6 bases, 10 bases remained unmatched. Germline CDR1 and CDR2: DFQATT and SNEGSKA (reference sequence). The CDR3 has 14 amino acids.